This T cell receptor beta chain came from a study of CD8+ T cells in alopecia areata. Germline CDR1 reads SNHLY; CDR2 reads FYNNEI. CDR3 length equals 15 residues. V lost 3 bases and J lost 0, with 8 bases in between. Comment on this clone: The antigen remains undetermined.

Researchers took lesional scalp punch biopsies and peripheral blood from people who were alopecia areata patients. Sorting separated CD4+ and CD8+ T cells out of PBMCs. Regarding the study as a whole: Normal skin's resident alphabeta T cells are sequenced alongside lesional scalp T cells. It was lesional scalp, especially alopecia totalis/universalis, that showed higher clonality than normal scalp.

Sequencing templates came from extracted RNA that was reverse transcribed into cDNA. Produced via immunoSEQ multiplex PCR; TCRdb's table is partial and in-frame only. This table has roughly 64,000 clones, roughly two fifths appearing once. This clonotype was obtained from a human donor with alopecia areata. Material for sequencing was NKG2D-low CD8+ T cells sorted from blood. V gene TRBV2 combines with J gene TRBJ2-2; D is ambiguous. CDR3 loop: CASSEWQANTGELFF. CDR3 DNA sequence: TGTGCCAGCAGTGAGTGGCAGGCGAACACCGGGGAGCTGTTTTTT.